The subject of this entry is one T cell receptor beta chain. Samples came from patients with localized non-small cell lung adenocarcinoma. The data stem from a study of CD4 and CD8 cells across lung adenocarcinoma regions. TCRdb recomputed calls from the PCR reads with MiXCR, one row per CDR3 protein. The sample records approximately 4,100 distinct CDR3 sequences, about 61% being singletons. The TCR originated in a male donor with lung adenocarcinoma. The CD4 and CD8 labels of this study may be unreliable. The sequencing input was CD4+ T cells from the center of a lung tumor.

CDR3 bases: TGTGCCAGCAGCTTTGGGACAGCGAACACTGAAGCTTTCTTT. This sequence encodes CASSFGTANTEAFF. V is TRBV7-2 and J is TRBJ1-1; 7 bases agree with TRBD1. Germline trimming cut 3 bases from V and 1 base from J; bases unmatched to any gene: 2. This CDR3 spans 14 amino acids. Germline V gene lookup returns CDR1 SGHTA and CDR2 FQGNSA. Looking up the rest from reference TRBV7-2 and TRBJ1-1 gives the full variable domain: GAGVSQSPSNKVTEKGKDVELRCDPISGHTALYWYRQSLGQGLEFLIYFQGNSAPDKSGLPSDRFSAERTGGSVSTLTIQRTQQEDSAVYLCASSFGTANTEAFFGQGTRLTVV.